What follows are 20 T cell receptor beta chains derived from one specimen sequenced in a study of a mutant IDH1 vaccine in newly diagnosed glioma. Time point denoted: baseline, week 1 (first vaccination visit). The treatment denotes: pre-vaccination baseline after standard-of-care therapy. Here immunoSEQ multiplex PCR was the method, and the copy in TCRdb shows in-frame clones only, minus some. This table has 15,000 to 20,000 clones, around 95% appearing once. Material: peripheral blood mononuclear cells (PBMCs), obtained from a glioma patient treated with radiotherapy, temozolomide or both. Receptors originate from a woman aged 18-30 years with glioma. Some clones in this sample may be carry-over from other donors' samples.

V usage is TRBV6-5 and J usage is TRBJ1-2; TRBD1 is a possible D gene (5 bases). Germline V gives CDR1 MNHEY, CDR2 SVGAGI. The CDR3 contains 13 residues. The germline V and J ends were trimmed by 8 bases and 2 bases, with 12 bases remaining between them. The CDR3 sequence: CASQGTGNYGYTF. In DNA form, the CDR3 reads TGTGCCAGCCAAGGGACGGGGAACTATGGCTACACCTTC.

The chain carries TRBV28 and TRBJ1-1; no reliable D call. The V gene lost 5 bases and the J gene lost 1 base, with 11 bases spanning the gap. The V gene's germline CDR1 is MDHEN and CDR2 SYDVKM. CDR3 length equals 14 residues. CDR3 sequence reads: CASSPHKENTEAFF. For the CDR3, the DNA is TGTGCCAGCAGTCCCCACAAAGAGAACACTGAAGCTTTCTTT.

The CDR3 region is CASGGGFYGTDTQYF. In DNA, the CDR3 is TGTGCCAGCGGGGGGGGCTTTTATGGCACAGATACGCAGTATTTT. J is TRBJ2-3 and V is TRBV27, with D possibly matching TRBD2 (7 bases). The CDR3 consists of 15 residues. The V end was cut by 8 bases, the J end by 1 base, with 16 bases between. Per the germline V gene, CDR1 is MNHEY and CDR2 is SMNVEV (reference sequence).

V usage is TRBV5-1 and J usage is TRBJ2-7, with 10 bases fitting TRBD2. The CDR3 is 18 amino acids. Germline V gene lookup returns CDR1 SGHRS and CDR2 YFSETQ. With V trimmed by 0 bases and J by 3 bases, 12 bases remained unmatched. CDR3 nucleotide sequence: TGCGCCAGCAGCTTGGTAGCGGCTAGCGGGGGAGTCTTCTACGAGCAGTACTTC. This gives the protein CASSLVAASGGVFYEQYF. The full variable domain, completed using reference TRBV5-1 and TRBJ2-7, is KAGVTQTPRYLIKTRGQQVTLSCSPISGHRSVSWYQQTPGQGLQFLFEYFSETQRNKGNFPGRFSGRQFSNSRSEMNVSTLELGDSALYLCASSLVAASGGVFYEQYFGPGTRLTVT.

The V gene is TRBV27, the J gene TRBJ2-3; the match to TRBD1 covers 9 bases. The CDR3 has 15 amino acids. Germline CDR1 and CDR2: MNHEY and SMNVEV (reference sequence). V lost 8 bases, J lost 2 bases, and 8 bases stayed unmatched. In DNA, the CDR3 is TGTGCCAGCGCACGGACAGGGGAACTCACAGATACGCAGTATTTT. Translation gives CASARTGELTDTQYF.

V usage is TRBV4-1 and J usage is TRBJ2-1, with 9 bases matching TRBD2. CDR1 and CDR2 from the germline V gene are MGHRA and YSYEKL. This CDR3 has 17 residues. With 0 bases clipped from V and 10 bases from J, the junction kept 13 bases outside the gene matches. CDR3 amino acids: CASSQEGGQRGAAEQFF. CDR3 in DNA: TGCGCCAGCAGCCAAGAGGGCGGGCAGCGGGGGGCCGCAGAGCAGTTCTTC.

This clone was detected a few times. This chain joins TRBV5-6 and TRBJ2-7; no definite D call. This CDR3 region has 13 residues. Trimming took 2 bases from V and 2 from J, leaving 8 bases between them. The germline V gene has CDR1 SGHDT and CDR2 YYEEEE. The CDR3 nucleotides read TGTGCCAGCAGCTTAACGGCAGCCTACGAGCAGTACTTC. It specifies CASSLTAAYEQYF.

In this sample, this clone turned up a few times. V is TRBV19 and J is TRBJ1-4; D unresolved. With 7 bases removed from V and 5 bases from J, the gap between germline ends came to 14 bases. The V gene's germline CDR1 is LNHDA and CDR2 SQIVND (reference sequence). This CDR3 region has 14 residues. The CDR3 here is CASNSAASNEKLFF. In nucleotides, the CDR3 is TGTGCCAGTAATTCGGCGGCCTCAAATGAAAAACTGTTTTTT.

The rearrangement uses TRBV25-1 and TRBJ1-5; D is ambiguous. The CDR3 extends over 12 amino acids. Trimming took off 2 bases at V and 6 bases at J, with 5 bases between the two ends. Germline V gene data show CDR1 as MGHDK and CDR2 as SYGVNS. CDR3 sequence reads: CASSEGSQPQHF. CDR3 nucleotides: TGTGCCAGCAGTGAAGGGAGTCAGCCCCAGCATTTT. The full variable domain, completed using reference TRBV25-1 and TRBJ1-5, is EADIYQTPRYLVIGTGKKITLECSQTMGHDKMYWYQQDPGMELHLIHYSYGVNSTEKGDLSSESTVSRIRTEHFPLTLESARPSHTSQYLCASSEGSQPQHFGDGTRLSIL.

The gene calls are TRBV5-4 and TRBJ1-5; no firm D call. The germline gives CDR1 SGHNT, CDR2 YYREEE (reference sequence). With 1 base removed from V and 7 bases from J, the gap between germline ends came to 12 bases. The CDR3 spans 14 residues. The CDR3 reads CASSLQEAGQPQHF. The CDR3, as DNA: TGTGCCAGCAGCTTGCAGGAGGCGGGGCAGCCCCAGCATTTT. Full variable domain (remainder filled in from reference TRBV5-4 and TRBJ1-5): ETGVTQSPTHLIKTRGQQVTLRCSSQSGHNTVSWYQQALGQGPQFIFQYYREEENGRGNFPPRFSGLQFPNYSSELNVNALELDDSALYLCASSLQEAGQPQHFGDGTRLSIL.

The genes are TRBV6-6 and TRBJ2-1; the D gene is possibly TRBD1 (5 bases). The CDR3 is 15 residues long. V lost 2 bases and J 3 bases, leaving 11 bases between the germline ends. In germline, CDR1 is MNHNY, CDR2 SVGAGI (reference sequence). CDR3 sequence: CASSYGPGFYNEQFF. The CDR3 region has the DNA TGTGCCAGCAGTTACGGTCCAGGGTTCTACAATGAGCAGTTCTTC.

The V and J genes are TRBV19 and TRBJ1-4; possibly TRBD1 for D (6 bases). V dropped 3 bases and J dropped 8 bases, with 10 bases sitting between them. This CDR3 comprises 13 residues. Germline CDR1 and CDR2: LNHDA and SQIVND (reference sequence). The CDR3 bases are TGTGCCAGTAGTATTGGGGGCGGCGAAAAACTGTTTTTT. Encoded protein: CASSIGGGEKLFF.

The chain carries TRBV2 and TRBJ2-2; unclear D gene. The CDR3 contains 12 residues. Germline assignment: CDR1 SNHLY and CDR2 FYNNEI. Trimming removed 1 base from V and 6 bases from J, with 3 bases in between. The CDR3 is CASSEVSGELFF. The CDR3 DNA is TGTGCCAGCAGTGAAGTATCCGGGGAGCTGTTTTTT.

The CDR3 nucleotides are TGTGCCAGCAGCTTAGGAACGGCACTCACTGAAGCTTTCTTT. This gives the protein CASSLGTALTEAFF. V usage is TRBV7-9 and J usage is TRBJ1-1; D gene uncertain. The CDR3 runs 14 residues. V shed 1 base and J shed 4 bases, with 10 bases lying between them. The germline gives CDR1 SEHNR, CDR2 FQNEAQ (reference sequence).

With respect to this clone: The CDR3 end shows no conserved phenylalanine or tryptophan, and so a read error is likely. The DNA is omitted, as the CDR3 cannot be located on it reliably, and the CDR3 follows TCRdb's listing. The CDR3 is CASSLPDGGAYAV. This chain uses TRBV5-6 with TRBJ1-3. The CDR3 length is 13 residues, termini included. CDR1 is SGHDT, CDR2 YYEEEE, per germline.

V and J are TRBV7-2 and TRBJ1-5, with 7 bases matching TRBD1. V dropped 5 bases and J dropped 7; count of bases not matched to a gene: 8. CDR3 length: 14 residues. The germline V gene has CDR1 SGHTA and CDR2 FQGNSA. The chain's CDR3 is CASSLGQYGQPQHF. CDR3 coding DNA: TGTGCCAGCAGCCTGGGACAGTATGGCCAGCCCCAGCATTTT.

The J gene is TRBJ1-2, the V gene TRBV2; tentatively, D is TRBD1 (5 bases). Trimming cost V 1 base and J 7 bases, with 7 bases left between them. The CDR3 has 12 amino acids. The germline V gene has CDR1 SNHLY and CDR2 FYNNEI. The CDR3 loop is CASSEGGLGYTF. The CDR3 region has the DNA TGTGCCAGCAGTGAAGGGGGACTTGGCTACACCTTC.

CDR3 sequence: CASSPDRNSYEQYF. The CDR3 DNA sequence: TGTGCCAGCTCGCCGGACAGAAACTCCTACGAGCAGTACTTC. The chain joins TRBV18 to TRBJ2-7, with a tentative D call TRBD1 (6 bases). The CDR3 sequence is 14 residues long. The germline gives CDR1 KGHSH, CDR2 LQKENI. The V end was cut by 6 bases, the J end by 0 bases, with 12 bases between.

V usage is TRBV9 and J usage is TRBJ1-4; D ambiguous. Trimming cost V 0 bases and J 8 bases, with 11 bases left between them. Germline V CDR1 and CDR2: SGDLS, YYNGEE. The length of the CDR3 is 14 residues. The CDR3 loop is CASSVALGSEKLFF. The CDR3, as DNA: TGTGCCAGCAGCGTAGCTCTGGGTTCCGAAAAACTGTTTTTT. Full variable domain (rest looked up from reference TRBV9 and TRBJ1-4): DSGVTQTPKHLITATGQRVTLRCSPRSGDLSVYWYQQSLDQGLQFLIQYYNGEERAKGNILERFSAQQFPDLHSELNLSSLELGDSALYFCASSVALGSEKLFFGSGTQLSVL.

The CDR3 DNA reads as TGTGCCAGCTCACCGAAAGGACTAGCGGGGAGGCCGTGGGAGCAGTACTTC. Translation: CASSPKGLAGRPWEQYF. The chain links TRBV18 to TRBJ2-7; TRBD2 matches 12 bases. J was trimmed by 7 bases and V by 3 bases; bases with no gene match: 13. The length of the CDR3 is 17 residues. Germline CDR1 and CDR2: KGHSH and LQKENI.